This passage covers 10 T cell receptor beta chains from one sample sequenced in a study of cytomegalovirus exposure and HLA in healthy donors. Sequencing was performed with immunoSEQ multiplex PCR; in TCRdb, only in-frame clones are kept and a portion is missing. In the table there are around 150,000 clones, 86% of which are singletons. Source material: PBMCs. The receptors originated from a woman under 30 in good health and CMV-seronegative.

V usage is TRBV4-3 and J usage is TRBJ2-1; 13 nucleotides align to TRBD2. This CDR3 has 17 residues. The V gene end was trimmed by 4 bases and the J gene end by 6 bases; junction bases not matched to a gene: 9. Germline V gives CDR1 LGHNA, CDR2 YSLEER. The CDR3 protein is CASSPWILAGGPNEQFF. DNA for the CDR3: TGCGCCAGCAGCCCTTGGATACTAGCGGGAGGGCCCAATGAGCAGTTCTTC.

The chain carries TRBV11-2 and TRBJ2-3, with a possible D match to TRBD2 (7 bases). Germline V gene sequence: CDR1 SGHAT, CDR2 FQNNGV. Deletions cut 0 bases from V and 4 bases from J, with 17 bases between. There are 17 residues in the CDR3. The CDR3 coding sequence is TGTGCCAGCAGCTTAGAGGGGAGGGGGGGGAGCCCAGATACGCAGTATTTT. Protein sequence: CASSLEGRGGSPDTQYF.

The count of this clone is one. This chain uses TRBV7-9 with TRBJ1-5; D is undetermined. The CDR3 is 16 amino acids. Germline V gene data show CDR1 as SEHNR and CDR2 as FQNEAQ (reference sequence). V was cut by 3 bases and J by 2 bases, with 14 bases left in between. Here the CDR3 reads CASSFTGRGGNQPQHF. CDR3 bases: TGTGCCAGCAGCTTTACGGGCCGCGGGGGCAATCAGCCCCAGCATTTT.

The chain carries TRBV6-5 and TRBJ1-6; 7 nucleotides line up with TRBD1. The junction had 7 bases not matched to a gene; V was cut back by 2 bases and J by 6 bases. The CDR3 loop spans 16 amino acids. The germline CDR1 and CDR2 sequences are MNHEY and SVGAGI. This CDR3 reads CASSYQGQRFNSPLHF. The CDR3, as DNA: TGTGCCAGCAGTTACCAGGGACAGAGATTTAATTCACCCCTCCACTTT.

The rearrangement joins TRBV19 to TRBJ2-7, with D unresolved. V was pared by 4 bases and J by 4 bases, with 14 bases between. This CDR3 has 14 amino acids. Per germline, CDR1 LNHDA and CDR2 SQIVND (reference sequence). The CDR3 DNA reads as TGTGCCAGTAGTACTCGGGTCTTATCTTACGAGCAGTACTTC. Its translation: CASSTRVLSYEQYF. Full variable domain (remainder filled in from reference TRBV19 and TRBJ2-7): DGGITQSPKYLFRKEGQNVTLSCEQNLNHDAMYWYRQDPGQGLRLIYYSQIVNDFQKGDIAEGYSVSREKKESFPLTVTSAQKNPTAFYLCASSTRVLSYEQYFGPGTRLTVT.

This clone has more than one count but fewer than ten. V usage is TRBV6-5 and J usage is TRBJ1-6; D is unresolved. Trimming removed 4 bases from V and 5 bases from J, with 12 bases in between. The CDR3 consists of 15 residues. Per the germline V gene, CDR1 is MNHEY and CDR2 is SVGAGI. The DNA for the CDR3 is TGTGCCAGCAGTTCTCTGGCGGTCGATAATTCACCCCTCCACTTT. This encodes CASSSLAVDNSPLHF.

The chain is built from TRBV7-9 and TRBJ2-5; a possible D gene is TRBD1 (6 bases). Germline loops: CDR1 SEHNR, CDR2 FQNEAQ (reference sequence). The V end was cut by 0 bases, the J end by 4 bases, with 15 bases between. The CDR3 sequence is 16 residues long. CDR3 coding DNA: TGTGCCAGCAGCTTAGCACAGGACAGTATGGGAGAGACCCAGTACTTC. Translated: CASSLAQDSMGETQYF.

This clone was seen once. The chain employs TRBV27 and TRBJ2-5; possibly TRBD1 for D (6 bases). This CDR3 comprises 16 residues. Trimming shortened V by 5 bases and J by 2 bases, and 18 bases separated the two germline ends. Germline loops: CDR1 MNHEY, CDR2 SMNVEV (reference sequence). CDR3 sequence: CASSPYPQGSQETQYF. The CDR3 DNA follows: TGTGCCAGCAGTCCATACCCCCAGGGGTCACAAGAGACCCAGTACTTC.

Concerning this clone: Other DNA variants within this sample encode the same CDR3. This sequence joins TRBV29-1 and TRBJ2-3; D is unresolved. The CDR3 runs 12 residues. Germline V gives CDR1 SQVTM, CDR2 ANQGSEA. V lost 5 bases and J lost 0, with 6 bases in between. CDR3 nucleotide sequence: TGCAGCGTTAGAACTAGCACAGATACGCAGTATTTT. It codes for CSVRTSTDTQYF.

The chain is built from TRBV19 and TRBJ2-4; 7 bases align to TRBD1. There are 16 residues in the CDR3. V shed 5 bases and J 4 bases; nucleotides not matched to a gene: 11. Germline CDR1 is LNHDA and CDR2 is SQIVND (reference sequence). The CDR3 spells CASSPLTGKAKNIQYF. In DNA form, the CDR3 reads TGTGCCAGTAGTCCATTGACAGGGAAGGCGAAAAACATTCAGTACTTC.